The 28 T cell receptor beta chains reported below all come from one sample, sequenced in a study of shared clonotypes between healthy human individuals. Clones were sequenced by immunoSEQ multiplex PCR, and TCRdb holds only the in-frame ones, with some missing. Of roughly 2.5 million clones in the sample, approximately 90% were seen once. Sequencing was carried out using naive CD4+ T cells sorted from blood. Subset specified: CD45RA+ positively selected. These receptors all come from a man younger than 35 in good health.

CDR3 sequence: CAISVSGVGTDTQYF. The DNA of the CDR3 is TGTGCCATCAGTGTTAGCGGGGTTGGAACAGATACGCAGTATTTT. J is TRBJ2-3 and V is TRBV10-3, with 8 bases fitting TRBD2. The length of the CDR3 is 15 residues. The germline CDR1 and CDR2 sequences are ENHRY and SYGVKD. After removal of 4 bases from V and 3 bases from J, the junction contained 6 bases not matched to a gene.

The chain joins TRBV19 to TRBJ2-5; D is possibly TRBD1 (6 bases). This CDR3 has 14 residues. Looked up from germline, CDR1 is LNHDA and CDR2 is SQIVND (reference sequence). Trimming pared 5 bases from V and 5 bases from J, leaving 15 bases between. CDR3 coding DNA: TGTGCCAGTAGTGTGGTCAGGGGAAAGGAGACCCAGTACTTC. It translates to CASSVVRGKETQYF.

Notes on this clone: At one end the junction does not follow the germline gene, possibly because of a read error. The V and J genes are TRBV10-3 and TRBJ2-7, with D possibly matching TRBD2 (7 bases). This CDR3 contains 14 residues. Looked up from germline, CDR1 is ENHRY and CDR2 is SYGVKD. CDR3 amino acids: CASSYREGSYEQYF. The DNA for the CDR3 is TGTGCCAGCAGTTACAGGGAGGGTTCCTACGAGCAGTACTTC.

V is TRBV7-9 and J is TRBJ2-4; TRBD1 is a possible D gene (5 bases). This CDR3 has 16 residues. Germline values: CDR1 SEHNR, CDR2 FQNEAQ (reference sequence). Trimming removed 2 bases at V and 0 bases at J, with 11 bases between. This chain's CDR3 is CASSLPLTVAKNIQYF. CDR3 coding DNA: TGTGCCAGCAGCTTACCCCTGACAGTAGCCAAAAACATTCAGTACTTC.

The chain carries TRBV7-2 and TRBJ2-7; 13 bases agree with TRBD2. The junction had 13 bases not matched to a gene; V was cut back by 5 bases and J by 3 bases. CDR1 and CDR2 (germline): SGHTA, FQGNSA. This CDR3 is built from 18 residues. CDR3 nucleotide sequence: TGTGCCAGCAGCCCCGGACTAGCGGGAGTTAAGGGTTACTACGAGCAGTACTTC. Its translation is CASSPGLAGVKGYYEQYF.

This chain links TRBV4-3 with TRBJ2-7, with D possibly being TRBD1 (7 bases). V lost 0 bases to trimming and J lost 0 bases, with 15 bases between them. This CDR3 comprises 17 residues. Germline V gene lookup returns CDR1 LGHNA and CDR2 YSLEER. The CDR3 here is CASSQDRGTANSYEQYF. The CDR3 coding sequence is TGCGCCAGCAGCCAAGATCGCGGGACAGCTAACTCCTACGAGCAGTACTTC.

The V gene is TRBV6-4, the J gene TRBJ1-6; TRBD1 might be the D (5 bases). CDR3 length equals 14 residues. The germline V gene encodes CDR1 MRHNA and CDR2 SNTAGT. V lost 2 bases to trimming and J lost 10 bases, with 12 bases between them. The CDR3 DNA follows: TGTGCCAGCAGTGACACGACCTGGGGCTCACCCCTCCACTTT. This translates into CASSDTTWGSPLHF.

V is TRBV30 and J is TRBJ2-1, with 7 bases that match TRBD2. The CDR3 consists of 12 residues. Germline V CDR1 and CDR2: GTSNPN, SVGIG (reference sequence). V shed 4 bases, J shed 8 bases, and the junction held 5 bases outside the gene matches. CDR3 loop: CAWTSGWDEQFF. For the CDR3, the DNA is TGTGCCTGGACTAGCGGCTGGGATGAGCAGTTCTTC.

This chain joins TRBV6-5 and TRBJ2-6; unclear D gene. Germline V gene sequence: CDR1 MNHEY, CDR2 SVGAGI. There are 15 residues in the CDR3. With 4 bases removed from V and 0 bases from J, the gap between germline ends came to 7 bases. CDR3 DNA sequence: TGTGCCAGCAGTTCGATGGTCTCTGGGGCCAACGTCCTGACTTTC. Its translation: CASSSMVSGANVLTF.

A remark on this clone: This specimen includes other DNA sequences encoding the same CDR3. The rearrangement uses TRBV6-1 and TRBJ1-2; 9 bases are shared with TRBD1. The germline V gene encodes CDR1 MNHNS and CDR2 SASEGT. V lost 0 bases and J lost 3; bases outside the gene matches: 2. This CDR3 is 15 amino acids long. In DNA, the CDR3 is TGTGCCAGCAGTGAAGCGGGGACAGGGTACTATGGCTACACCTTC. Translating gives CASSEAGTGYYGYTF.

This chain links TRBV7-2 with TRBJ1-6; 7 bases line up with TRBD1. The J segment lost 0 bases and the V segment lost 2 bases, leaving 4 bases of the junction unmatched. CDR1 is SGHTA, CDR2 FQGNSA, per germline. The CDR3 spans 17 residues. The CDR3 DNA is TGTGCCAGCAGCTTACCGGGACAGAGCTCCTATAATTCACCCCTCCACTTT. It yields the protein CASSLPGQSSYNSPLHF. The variable domain in full, with the rest retrieved from reference TRBV7-2 and TRBJ1-6, is GAGVSQSPSNKVTEKGKDVELRCDPISGHTALYWYRQSLGQGLEFLIYFQGNSAPDKSGLPSDRFSAERTGGSVSTLTIQRTQQEDSAVYLCASSLPGQSSYNSPLHFGNGTRLTVT.

The chain is built from TRBV5-6 and TRBJ1-2; D remains unclear. V dropped 0 bases and J dropped 6 bases, with 9 bases sitting between them. This CDR3 has 13 amino acids. The germline CDR1 and CDR2 sequences are SGHDT and YYEEEE. CDR3 DNA sequence: TGTGCCAGCAGCTTGGCCTCGATGGATGGCTACACCTTC. The encoded protein is CASSLASMDGYTF. Filled out from reference TRBV5-6 and TRBJ1-2, the complete variable domain reads DAGVTQSPTHLIKTRGQQVTLRCSPKSGHDTVSWYQQALGQGPQFIFQYYEEEERQRGNFPDRFSGHQFPNYSSELNVNALLLGDSALYLCASSLASMDGYTFGSGTRLTVV.

This rearrangement joins TRBV27 to TRBJ1-4; 7 nucleotides line up with TRBD1. The V gene's germline CDR1 is MNHEY and CDR2 SMNVEV (reference sequence). The CDR3 sequence is 18 residues long. V trimming: 5 bases; J trimming: 3 bases; junction bases outside the gene matches: 15. CDR3 sequence (DNA): TGTGCCAGCAGTCAACGGACAGGAGCCCGTGTGGCTAATGAAAAACTGTTTTTT. Amino acids: CASSQRTGARVANEKLFF.

The V call is TRBV27, the J call TRBJ2-1; unclear D gene. Trimming shortened V by 5 bases and J by 2 bases, and 16 bases separated the two germline ends. This CDR3 has 16 amino acids. CDR1 and CDR2 from the germline V gene are MNHEY and SMNVEV (reference sequence). The CDR3 coding sequence is TGTGCCAGCAGTCCTCGACAAGTCCCGGCCTACAATGAGCAGTTCTTC. This codes for CASSPRQVPAYNEQFF.

In the case of this clone: The same CDR3 also results from other DNA sequences found in this sample. The CDR3 loop reads CASSTDRGNYGYTF. CDR3 nucleotide sequence: TGCGCCAGCAGCACCGACAGGGGAAACTATGGCTACACCTTC. The rearrangement uses TRBV5-1 and TRBJ1-2, with 8 bases lining up with TRBD1. V was pared by 4 bases and J by 2 bases, with 4 bases of the junction left unmatched. The CDR3 has 14 amino acids. CDR1 and CDR2 from the germline V gene are SGHRS and YFSETQ. Full variable domain (remainder filled in from reference TRBV5-1 and TRBJ1-2): KAGVTQTPRYLIKTRGQQVTLSCSPISGHRSVSWYQQTPGQGLQFLFEYFSETQRNKGNFPGRFSGRQFSNSRSEMNVSTLELGDSALYLCASSTDRGNYGYTFGSGTRLTVV.

CDR3 bases: TGTGCCAGTAGTATAGTATCTCCTAGCGGGATTCCCTACGAGCAGTACTTC. This translates into CASSIVSPSGIPYEQYF. The chain couples TRBV19 to TRBJ2-7; 9 nucleotides agree with TRBD2. V lost 1 base to trimming and J lost 2 bases; unmatched junction nucleotides: 9. The germline V gene encodes CDR1 LNHDA and CDR2 SQIVND (reference sequence). The length of the CDR3 is 17 residues.

V is TRBV6-6 and J is TRBJ2-5; D might be TRBD2 (6 bases). The CDR3 is 14 amino acids. V was trimmed by 1 base and J by 4 bases, leaving 10 bases between them. Germline V gives CDR1 MNHNY, CDR2 SVGAGI (reference sequence). For the CDR3, the DNA is TGTGCCAGCAGTTACTGGGACTTCCTAGAGACCCAGTACTTC. Translating it yields CASSYWDFLETQYF.

Comment on this clone: The identical CDR3 is also encoded by other nucleotide sequences in the sample. The chain links TRBV2 to TRBJ2-1; 8 nucleotides align to TRBD2. Germline CDR1 reads SNHLY; CDR2 reads FYNNEI. The CDR3 spans 13 residues. The J segment lost 7 bases and the V segment lost 3 bases, leaving 2 bases of the junction unmatched. CDR3 protein: CASSDRGGNEQFF. In DNA form, the CDR3 reads TGTGCCAGCAGTGACCGGGGGGGAAATGAGCAGTTCTTC.

Concerning this clone: At one boundary the junction diverges from the germline segment, which might be a read error. The chain combines TRBV7-7 with TRBJ1-1; D remains unclear. Germline V gene lookup returns CDR1 SSHAT and CDR2 FNYEAQ (reference sequence). This CDR3 comprises 13 residues. The CDR3 DNA reads as TGTGCTAGCAGCTCAGACCAGAACACTGAAGCTTTCTTT. Its translation: CASSSDQNTEAFF.

The genes are TRBV2 and TRBJ2-7, with D unclear. This CDR3 region has 12 residues. V was clipped by 2 bases and J by 2 bases, with 4 bases between them. Germline V gene lookup returns CDR1 SNHLY and CDR2 FYNNEI. This chain's CDR3 is CASSEQPYEQYF. DNA of the CDR3: TGTGCCAGCAGTGAACAGCCCTACGAGCAGTACTTC.

This clone occurred once. The chain links TRBV2 to TRBJ1-6, with D hard to call. The CDR3 sequence is 13 residues long. Trimming pared 6 bases from V and 6 bases from J, leaving 9 bases between. Germline CDR1 is SNHLY and CDR2 is FYNNEI. The CDR3 DNA follows: TGTGCCAGCAGCGCAAACCTTAATTCACCCCTCCACTTT. It is translated as CASSANLNSPLHF.

The rearrangement joins TRBV9 to TRBJ2-1; 15 bases are a match to TRBD2. This CDR3 has 16 amino acids. J gave up 6 bases and V 4 bases, and 5 bases lay outside the gene matches. Germline assignment: CDR1 SGDLS and CDR2 YYNGEE. The CDR3 protein is CASSLRTSGRGNEQFF. The DNA for the CDR3 is TGTGCCAGCAGCTTACGGACTAGCGGGAGGGGCAATGAGCAGTTCTTC. The variable domain in full, with the rest retrieved from reference TRBV9 and TRBJ2-1, is DSGVTQTPKHLITATGQRVTLRCSPRSGDLSVYWYQQSLDQGLQFLIQYYNGEERAKGNILERFSAQQFPDLHSELNLSSLELGDSALYFCASSLRTSGRGNEQFFGPGTRLTVL.

This chain joins TRBV7-9 and TRBJ2-7; a weak D match, TRBD2 (5 bases). Per the germline V gene, CDR1 is SEHNR and CDR2 is FQNEAQ (reference sequence). The CDR3 has 15 residues. Trimming removed 1 base at V and 2 bases at J, with 12 bases between. CDR3 bases: TGTGCCAGCAGCTTAGAGGACGGACTGACCTACGAGCAGTACTTC. It encodes CASSLEDGLTYEQYF.

The chain links TRBV11-3 to TRBJ2-3; D not resolved. V was clipped by 1 base and J by 0 bases, with 17 bases between them. The germline CDR1 and CDR2 sequences are SGHNT and YENEEA. CDR3 size: 18 residues. The CDR3 DNA sequence: TGTGCCAGCAGCTTAGGGATCAGGAGTGATTCTAGCACAGATACGCAGTATTTT. The encoded protein is CASSLGIRSDSSTDTQYF. The full variable domain, in which reference TRBV11-3 and TRBJ2-3 provide the parts outside the CDR3, is EAGVVQSPRYKIIEKKQPVAFWCNPISGHNTLYWYLQNLGQGPELLIRYENEEAVDDSQLPKDRFSAERLKGVDSTLKIQPAELGDSAVYLCASSLGIRSDSSTDTQYFGPGTRLTVL.

The V and J genes are TRBV10-3 and TRBJ2-3; D is ambiguous. Germline CDR1 is ENHRY and CDR2 is SYGVKD. The CDR3 covers 15 residues. The V end was cut by 5 bases, the J end by 0 bases, with 12 bases between. DNA for the CDR3: TGTGCCATCAGTCAACAATCAGGCAGCACAGATACGCAGTATTTT. It specifies CAISQQSGSTDTQYF.

This clone has just one count. This sequence joins TRBV9 and TRBJ2-2; the match to TRBD1 covers 10 bases. CDR3 length: 16 amino acids. Germline V gene sequence: CDR1 SGDLS, CDR2 YYNGEE. Trimming took 3 bases from V and 2 from J; bases not matched to a gene: 4. CDR3 DNA: TGTGCCAGCAGCGGCCGGGACAGGGGAAACACCGGGGAGCTGTTTTTT. This translates into CASSGRDRGNTGELFF.

A few counts support this clone. The sample carries other DNA sequences with the same CDR3. This sequence joins TRBV7-9 and TRBJ1-1; D not resolved. The length of the CDR3 is 14 residues. CDR1 is SEHNR, CDR2 FQNEAQ, per germline (reference sequence). The V end was cut by 3 bases, the J end by 0 bases, with 8 bases between. CDR3 region: CASSLGRMNTEAFF. CDR3 coding DNA: TGTGCCAGCAGCTTGGGCAGGATGAACACTGAAGCTTTCTTT.

The chain combines TRBV5-1 with TRBJ2-7; 7 bases agree with TRBD2. The germline CDR1 and CDR2 sequences are SGHRS and YFSETQ. CDR3 length: 15 residues. Trimming at V came to 0 bases and at J to 3 bases, leaving 6 bases not matched to a gene. This CDR3 reads CASSLESSGGYEQYF. The CDR3 nucleotides are TGCGCCAGCAGCTTGGAAAGCTCGGGGGGCTACGAGCAGTACTTC.